The 10 T cell receptor beta chains presented below share a single source sample, sequenced in a study of CD8+ T cells in alopecia areata. Isolated RNA was reverse transcribed into cDNA used as the sequencing template. Libraries were prepared by immunoSEQ multiplex PCR; TCRdb keeps only in-frame clonotypes and omits some of them. The data show about 98,000 clones, 40% to 45% seen once. The specimen sequenced was CD4+ T cells sorted from blood. The receptors derive from a human donor with alopecia areata.

In its sample, this clone is medium-sized. The chain combines TRBV6-6 with TRBJ2-5; no firm D call. Between the trimmed V and J ends, which lost 8 bases and 1 base, there was a span of 8 bases. The length of the CDR3 is 12 residues. Germline V gene lookup returns CDR1 MNHNY and CDR2 SVGAGI (reference sequence). This chain's CDR3 is CASGRIQETQYF. CDR3 in DNA: TGTGCCAGCGGCCGGATCCAAGAGACCCAGTACTTC.

This rearrangement joins TRBV5-1 to TRBJ2-7; 9 bases align to TRBD2. The CDR3 runs to 14 residues. V shed 3 bases and J 4 bases; nucleotides not matched to a gene: 5. Per the germline V gene, CDR1 is SGHRS and CDR2 is YFSETQ. The CDR3 bases are TGCGCCAGCAGCTCGACTAGCGGATCTTACGAGCAGTACTTC. Its translation is CASSSTSGSYEQYF.

This chain uses TRBV29-1 with TRBJ2-3, with D perhaps given as TRBD1 or TRBD2 (5 bases each). The germline gives CDR1 SQVTM, CDR2 ANQGSEA. The CDR3 is 14 residues long. V lost 4 bases, J lost 4 bases, and 15 bases lay in between. The CDR3 sequence: CSVARGRGADTQYF. The CDR3, as DNA: TGCAGCGTTGCTCGAGGGAGAGGGGCAGATACGCAGTATTTT.

The rearrangement joins TRBV5-1 to TRBJ2-1, with 7 nucleotides matching TRBD1. V shed 0 bases, J shed 2 bases, and the junction held 2 bases outside the gene matches. The CDR3 sequence is 15 residues long. From germline, CDR1 is SGHRS and CDR2 YFSETQ. The CDR3 nucleotides are TGCGCCAGCAGCTTGGACCAGGGGGCCTACAATGAGCAGTTCTTC. Translated: CASSLDQGAYNEQFF. Combining the CDR3 with reference TRBV5-1 and TRBJ2-1 gives the whole variable domain KAGVTQTPRYLIKTRGQQVTLSCSPISGHRSVSWYQQTPGQGLQFLFEYFSETQRNKGNFPGRFSGRQFSNSRSEMNVSTLELGDSALYLCASSLDQGAYNEQFFGPGTRLTVL.

In this sample, this clone turned up a few times. This chain joins TRBV29-1 and TRBJ1-1; tentatively, D is TRBD1 (6 bases). V lost 3 bases and J lost 6, with 14 bases in between. CDR1 is SQVTM, CDR2 ANQGSEA, per germline. This CDR3 is built from 13 residues. The DNA for the CDR3 is TGCAGCGTTGACGTCGTAGGGGGGGCTGAAGCTTTCTTT. This translates into CSVDVVGGAEAFF.

The chain is built from TRBV4-1 and TRBJ2-5; unclear D gene. Germline loops: CDR1 MGHRA, CDR2 YSYEKL. V was shortened by 4 bases and J by 5 bases, with 11 bases between the two germline ends. CDR3 length equals 13 residues. The CDR3 loop reads CASSPLRAETQYF. The CDR3 nucleotides are TGCGCCAGCAGCCCCCTCCGGGCGGAGACCCAGTACTTC.

This clone was detected only a few times. This chain links TRBV29-1 with TRBJ1-1; D unclear. V lost 2 bases to trimming and J lost 2 bases, with 15 bases between them. The CDR3 has 15 amino acids. Per germline, CDR1 SQVTM and CDR2 ANQGSEA. CDR3 amino acids: CSVEYQGRRNTEAFF. Written as DNA, the CDR3 is TGCAGCGTTGAATACCAAGGGAGGAGAAACACTGAAGCTTTCTTT.

For the CDR3, the DNA is TGTGCCTGGGTAAAGGGGGACAGGGTTGTGGAGACCCAGTACTTC. Translated, it gives CAWVKGDRVVETQYF. The V call is TRBV30, the J call TRBJ2-5; TRBD1 matches 9 bases. Germline assignment: CDR1 GTSNPN and CDR2 SVGIG (reference sequence). Trimming cost V 5 bases and J 5 bases; bases outside gene matches: 12. This CDR3 is built from 15 residues.

This clone was recorded only once. V gene TRBV20-1 combines with J gene TRBJ2-1, with D tentatively TRBD2 (5 bases). CDR3 length equals 10 residues. V lost 5 bases and J lost 8, with 7 bases in between. Looked up from germline, CDR1 is DFQATT and CDR2 is SNEGSKA (reference sequence). The CDR3, as DNA: TGCAGTGCTTCGGAGGATGAGCAGTTCTTC. Its protein is CSASEDEQFF.

The chain has TRBV29-1 and TRBJ2-1, with 10 bases that match TRBD2. The length of the CDR3 is 14 residues. The ends lost 8 bases at V and 6 bases at J; junction bases unmatched: 10. CDR1 is SQVTM, CDR2 ANQGSEA, per germline. Here the CDR3 reads CSSGGTSVGNEQFF. CDR3 DNA: TGCAGCTCGGGGGGGACTAGCGTCGGCAATGAGCAGTTCTTC.